This entry describes one T cell receptor beta chain. The sample comes from a study of blood T cell repertoires in COVID-19. Study information: Samples representing acute and convalescent COVID-19 were sourced from the United States, Italy and Spain. PBMCs, B-cell-depleted T cells, or T cells were the source of the cDNA or gDNA that made up the material.

The authors' processing: Researchers report that nucleated cell counts were estimated from reference gene primer amplification. Assay used: immunoSEQ multiplex PCR; TCRdb lists only in-frame clones, some missing. V, J and clone size are those of that table, while D and trimming were read from the DNA. Among hundreds of thousands of clones listed, under 90% were seen once. This receptor was identified in a middle-aged woman with active or convalescent COVID-19. Material: peripheral blood.

CDR3 region: CASSLLSSTGPNQPQHF. The CDR3 DNA sequence: TGTGCCAGCAGCTTGTTATCCTCGACAGGGCCCAATCAGCCCCAGCATTTT. The chain combines TRBV5-6 with TRBJ1-5, with 7 positions matching TRBD1. CDR1 and CDR2 (germline): SGHDT, YYEEEE. J was trimmed by 3 bases and V by 1 base; bases with no gene match: 10. The CDR3 sequence is 17 residues long.